The 30 T cell receptor beta chains reported below all come from one sample, sequenced in a study of molecular identifiers for immune sequencing clone quantification. TCRdb re-derived calls from the PCR reads in MiXCR, one entry per CDR3 protein. The table records hundreds of thousands of distinct CDR3 sequences, roughly 23% of them present only once. Sequencing input: naive CD8+ T cells from blood, with Jurkat cell RNA spiked in. Subset defined: FACS-sorted CD8+CD4-CCR7+CD45RA+ naive T cells. The receptor source for this set is a human donor in good health. Some libraries in this study had Jurkat cell RNA spiked in.

This clonotype was seen at least ten times. The chain combines TRBV5-6 with TRBJ1-1; D unresolved. The germline CDR1 and CDR2 sequences are SGHDT and YYEEEE. V was clipped by 1 base and J by 6 bases, with 10 bases between them. The CDR3 is 13 residues long. This chain's CDR3 is CASSLRAFSEAFF. CDR3 in DNA: TGTGCCAGCAGCTTGAGGGCTTTTTCTGAAGCTTTCTTT.

With regard to this clonotype: One base away lies a much larger clone, so this may be a sequencing read error. V is TRBV30 and J is TRBJ2-1, with D unresolved. Germline values: CDR1 GTSNPN, CDR2 SVGIG (reference sequence). This CDR3 has 12 residues. The CDR3 loop is CAWSVRGNGQFF. The CDR3 nucleotides are TGTGCCTGGAGTGTACGCGGAAATGGGCAGTTCTTC. Variable domain in full (rest from reference TRBV30 and TRBJ2-1): SQTIHQWPATLVQPVGSPLSLECTVEGTSNPNLYWYRQAAGRGLQLLFYSVGIGQISSEVPQNLSASRPQDRQFILSSKKLLLSDSGFYLCAWSVRGNGQFFGPGTRLTVL.

Comment on this clonotype: Only one base separates this from a far larger clonotype, so it likely reflects a read error. The V and J genes are TRBV5-4 and TRBJ2-7; 8 positions match TRBD1. Germline-derived CDR1 and CDR2 are SGHNT and YYREEE (reference sequence). The CDR3 is made up of 15 amino acids. CDR3 in DNA: TGTGCCAGCAGCTTGGGACAGGGGTCCTCCTACGGGCAGTACTTC. It translates to CASSLGQGSSYGQYF.

With respect to this clonotype: A read error may be the cause here, since a much bigger clone is one base away. The chain links TRBV27 to TRBJ1-4; D possibly corresponds to TRBD1 (6 bases). Germline V CDR1 and CDR2: MNHEY, SMNVEV (reference sequence). The length of the CDR3 is 17 residues. CDR3 region: CAGSFPIRRGISEKLFF. DNA of the CDR3: TGTGCCGGCAGTTTCCCTATCAGAAGGGGGATCAGTGAAAAACTGTTTTTT.

This clonotype has a handful of counts. The chain joins TRBV2 to TRBJ1-2, with TRBD1 identical over 11 bases. Trimming at V came to 6 bases and at J to 1 base, leaving 13 bases not matched to a gene. Per germline, CDR1 SNHLY and CDR2 FYNNEI. This CDR3 region has 18 residues. As DNA, the CDR3 is TGTGCCAGCAGCCATGCCGATCCCGGGACAGGGGGTAACTATGGCTACACCTTC. Protein: CASSHADPGTGGNYGYTF. The full variable domain, rest sourced from reference TRBV2 and TRBJ1-2, is EPEVTQTPSHQVTQMGQEVILRCVPISNHLYFYWYRQILGQKVEFLVSFYNNEISEKSEIFDDQFSVERPDGSNFTLKIRSTKLEDSAMYFCASSHADPGTGGNYGYTFGSGTRLTVV.

Comment on this clonotype: Being one base from a much bigger clone, this may be a read error. The conserved closing phenylalanine or tryptophan is absent in this CDR3, likely reflecting a read error. The CDR3 nucleotides are TGTGCCAGCAGCTTAGTGAATCTTAAAGGAGATACGCAGTATCTT. Protein: CASSLVNLKGDTQYL. The chain combines TRBV7-9 with TRBJ2-3; D is ambiguous. The V end lost 1 base, the J end lost 5 bases, and 13 bases lay between the germline ends. Germline CDR1 and CDR2: SEHNR and FQNEAQ (reference sequence). The CDR3 is made up of 15 amino acids.

As to this clonotype: This clone may be a read error of a much larger clone one base away. This sequence joins TRBV4-3 and TRBJ2-7; 8 bases map to TRBD1. CDR1 and CDR2 from the germline V gene are LGHNA and YSLEER. After removal of 0 bases from V and 5 bases from J, the junction contained 3 bases not matched to a gene. The CDR3 covers 14 residues. The chain's CDR3 is CASSQDVRGHEQYF. The CDR3 nucleotides read TGCGCCAGCAGCCAAGATGTCAGGGGGCACGAGCAGTACTTC.

At least ten counts were recorded for this clonotype. The chain links TRBV11-2 to TRBJ2-1, with unresolved D. The V end was cut by 2 bases, the J end by 2 bases, with 10 bases between. Germline V gene lookup returns CDR1 SGHAT and CDR2 FQNNGV. The length of the CDR3 is 15 residues. The CDR3 DNA follows: TGTGCCAGCAGCTTAAGAGGAACGCCCTACAATGAGCAGTTCTTC. This translates into CASSLRGTPYNEQFF.

At least ten counts were recorded for this clonotype. The rearrangement joins TRBV4-3 to TRBJ2-7; TRBD1 aligns across 9 bases. Trimming at V came to 0 bases and at J to 4 bases, leaving 7 bases not matched to a gene. This CDR3 region has 16 residues. From germline, CDR1 is LGHNA and CDR2 YSLEER. CDR3 in amino acids: CASSQDRDRVFYEQYF. The DNA of the CDR3 is TGCGCCAGCAGCCAAGATAGGGACAGGGTGTTTTACGAGCAGTACTTC.

In its sample, this clonotype was seen many times. The chain employs TRBV6-5 and TRBJ2-5; D unclear. CDR3 length: 14 residues. Germline assignment: CDR1 MNHEY and CDR2 SVGAGI. The V gene lost 0 bases and the J gene lost 2 bases, with 7 bases spanning the gap. DNA of the CDR3: TGTGCCAGCAGTTACTCTGACTTTCAAGAGACCCAGTACTTC. Its protein is CASSYSDFQETQYF.

This clonotype has at least ten counts. The chain's CDR3 is CASSQERGEQPQHF. For the CDR3, the DNA is TGCGCCAGCAGCCAAGAGAGGGGGGAACAGCCCCAGCATTTT. The chain employs TRBV4-3 and TRBJ1-5, with a tentative D call TRBD1 (6 bases). Germline V lookup: CDR1 LGHNA, CDR2 YSLEER. Between the trimmed V and J ends, which lost 0 bases and 7 bases, there was a span of 10 bases. The CDR3 contains 14 residues.

The sample holds many counts of this clonotype. In DNA form, the CDR3 reads TGCGCCAGCAGCCAAGAGAGGACTGTGCAGTACGAGCAGTACTTC. Protein sequence: CASSQERTVQYEQYF. The chain has TRBV4-3 and TRBJ2-7; a possible D gene is TRBD2 (5 bases). The germline V gene has CDR1 LGHNA and CDR2 YSLEER. Trimming pared 0 bases from V and 4 bases from J, leaving 13 bases between. The CDR3 spans 15 residues.

Notes on this clonotype: A read error may account for a junction end that differs from germline. The gene calls are TRBV6-6 and TRBJ1-4, with D tentatively TRBD1 (6 bases). CDR1 and CDR2 from the germline V gene are MNHNY and SVGAGI (reference sequence). This CDR3 has 15 residues. CDR3 DNA sequence: TGTGCCAGCAGCCCCCGGCAGGGGTTTGTGGAAAAACTGTCTTTT. It codes for CASSPRQGFVEKLSF.

About this clonotype itself: The conserved phenylalanine or tryptophan normally closing the CDR3 is absent here, so this likely arose from a read error. The V and J genes are TRBV27 and TRBJ2-3; a weak D match, TRBD1 (6 bases). From germline, CDR1 is MNHEY and CDR2 SMNVEV (reference sequence). This CDR3 contains 16 residues. Trimming left V 6 bases short and J 1 base short, with 17 bases between. For the CDR3, the DNA is TGTGCCAGCAGCCCTACAGTCAGGGGAGGCACAGATACGCAGTATTTG. Its translation is CASSPTVRGGTDTQYL.

This clonotype occurred many times. The chain combines TRBV20-1 with TRBJ2-2; perhaps TRBD2 as D (6 bases). Trimming took off 6 bases at V and 2 bases at J, with 10 bases between the two ends. CDR1 DFQATT and CDR2 SNEGSKA come from the germline V gene (reference sequence). This CDR3 has 13 amino acids. The CDR3 DNA is TGCAGTGCGGAGGGAGATAACACCGGGGAGCTGTTTTTT. It specifies CSAEGDNTGELFF.

About this clonotype itself: One base away lies a much larger clone, so this may be a sequencing read error. This chain uses TRBV28 with TRBJ2-1; TRBD2 aligns across 12 bases. Germline V gene data show CDR1 as MDHEN and CDR2 as SYDVKM. CDR3 size: 15 residues. In DNA form, the CDR3 reads TGTGCCGGCAGTTTAACCCCAAGACTAGCGGGAGTTTGGTTCTTC. Translation gives CAGSLTPRLAGVWFF.

In the case of this clonotype: A much bigger clone sits one base away, suggesting this may be a read error. The J gene is TRBJ2-7, the V gene TRBV30, with D hard to call. Germline CDR1 GTSNPN, CDR2 SVGIG (reference sequence). This CDR3 comprises 13 residues. CDR3 in amino acids: CAWSPDANYEQCF. The CDR3 DNA reads as TGTGCCTGGAGCCCCGACGCAAACTACGAGCAGTGCTTC.

This clonotype was seen more than once but under ten times. This chain joins TRBV4-1 and TRBJ2-5; D is perhaps TRBD2 (5 bases). Germline V gene sequence: CDR1 MGHRA, CDR2 YSYEKL. Trimming stripped 0 bases from V and 2 bases from J, with 7 bases between. The CDR3 is made up of 14 amino acids. The DNA for the CDR3 is TGCGCCAGCAGCCAAGATAGACTACAAGAGACCCAGTACTTC. As protein: CASSQDRLQETQYF.

The sample holds many counts of this clonotype. In DNA, the CDR3 is TGCGCCAGCAGCCAAGGGCGGGGGCTAACCTACGAGCAGTACTTC. Protein: CASSQGRGLTYEQYF. The chain couples TRBV4-3 to TRBJ2-7, with D perhaps matching TRBD2 (7 bases). V was shortened by 1 base and J by 2 bases, with 12 bases between the two germline ends. Per the germline V gene, CDR1 is LGHNA and CDR2 is YSLEER. The CDR3 totals 15 residues.

The CDR3 DNA follows: TGTGCCTGGATTATAGTGGGAAGCAATCAGCCCCAGCATTTT. Translated, it gives CAWIIVGSNQPQHF. V and J are TRBV30 and TRBJ1-5; D gene ambiguous. Trimming removed 4 bases from V and 1 base from J, with 11 bases in between. In germline, CDR1 is GTSNPN, CDR2 SVGIG (reference sequence). The CDR3 is made up of 14 amino acids.

Many counts were recorded for this clonotype. The chain links TRBV29-1 to TRBJ2-2; D ambiguous. Trimming stripped 5 bases from V and 6 bases from J, with 10 bases between. The CDR3 length is 12 residues. Germline V CDR1 and CDR2: SQVTM, ANQGSEA. CDR3 DNA sequence: TGCAGCGTTCCCGAGGAGTCCGGGGAGCTGTTTTTT. It translates to CSVPEESGELFF.

There are many counts of this clonotype. An end of the junction differs from the germline gene, which may be a read error. This sequence joins TRBV27 and TRBJ2-7; D gene uncertain. The CDR3 is 14 residues long. Germline V gives CDR1 MNHEY, CDR2 SMNVEV (reference sequence). The CDR3 sequence: CASSLSGPSYEQYF. The CDR3 nucleotides are TGTGCCAGCAGCTTATCAGGACCCAGCTACGAGCAGTACTTC.

In regard to this clonotype: This may come from a read error, since a much larger clone is one base off. The rearrangement links TRBV6-6 to TRBJ2-7, with D tentatively TRBD2 (5 bases). CDR3 length: 16 residues. Germline V lookup: CDR1 MNHNY, CDR2 SVGAGI (reference sequence). Here the CDR3 reads CASGYSTRRQWDEQYF. CDR3 nucleotide sequence: TGTGCCAGCGGTTACTCGACCCGGAGGCAATGGGACGAGCAGTACTTC.

This clonotype was observed at least ten times. The chain uses TRBV28 and TRBJ2-7; 8 bases are shared with TRBD2. Germline-derived CDR1 and CDR2 are MDHEN and SYDVKM. The CDR3 extends over 14 amino acids. The V and J ends lost 7 bases and 4 bases, in that order; junction bases with no gene match: 9. The CDR3 spells CASNAGGQAYEQYF. The CDR3 DNA reads TGTGCCAGCAACGCGGGGGGCCAGGCTTACGAGCAGTACTTC.

Remarks on this clonotype: A single base separates this from a much larger clone, so it may be a read error. V usage is TRBV20-1 and J usage is TRBJ1-1; a weak D match, TRBD1 (6 bases). This CDR3 has 18 amino acids. The germline gives CDR1 DFQATT, CDR2 SNEGSKA (reference sequence). The CDR3 here is CGAVDSRNNIYMNTEAFF. DNA of the CDR3: TGCGGTGCAGTGGACAGTCGAAACAATATTTACATGAACACTGAAGCTTTCTTT.

At least ten counts were recorded for this clonotype. The chain joins TRBV4-3 to TRBJ1-1, with a tentative D call TRBD1 (5 bases). The CDR3 consists of 14 residues. The V gene lost 0 bases and the J gene lost 4 bases, with 9 bases spanning the gap. CDR1 is LGHNA, CDR2 YSLEER, per germline. The CDR3 here is CASSQDLGGTEAFF. CDR3 bases: TGCGCCAGCAGCCAAGATCTTGGGGGCACTGAAGCTTTCTTT.

This clonotype has at least ten counts. This rearrangement joins TRBV7-9 to TRBJ2-2; D is unresolved. The germline gives CDR1 SEHNR, CDR2 FQNEAQ (reference sequence). The CDR3 covers 15 residues. V was pared by 6 bases and J by 4 bases, with 15 bases between. The CDR3 DNA sequence: TGTGCCAGCAGTCAAAGACCCGAAAGCACCGGGGAGCTGTTTTTT. It is translated as CASSQRPESTGELFF.

This clonotype was observed a few times. CDR3 region: CASSPLLLGDAEAFF. CDR3 sequence (DNA): TGTGCCAGCAGTCCCCTCCTCCTCGGAGACGCTGAAGCTTTCTTT. The chain recombines TRBV28 with TRBJ1-1; D gene unclear. CDR3 length equals 15 residues. CDR1 is MDHEN and CDR2 is SYDVKM in the germline V gene. Between the trimmed V and J ends, which lost 5 bases and 6 bases, there was a span of 19 bases.

This clonotype was observed many times. The chain recombines TRBV5-6 with TRBJ2-2, with unresolved D. Germline V gene sequence: CDR1 SGHDT, CDR2 YYEEEE. The CDR3 consists of 15 residues. The germline V and J ends were trimmed by 2 bases and 4 bases, with 12 bases remaining between them. CDR3 in amino acids: CASSFGQRSTGELFF. In DNA form, the CDR3 reads TGTGCCAGCAGCTTTGGCCAGCGAAGCACCGGGGAGCTGTTTTTT.

Many counts were recorded for this clonotype. This chain joins TRBV15 and TRBJ1-1; 8 positions match TRBD1. The V gene end was trimmed by 2 bases and the J gene end by 4 bases; junction bases not matched to a gene: 6. From germline, CDR1 is LNHNV and CDR2 YYDKDF (reference sequence). This CDR3 spans 15 amino acids. CDR3 residues: CATSRPNDRGTEAFF. The CDR3 nucleotides read TGTGCCACCAGCAGACCCAACGACAGGGGCACTGAAGCTTTCTTT.